The rows below give T cell receptor beta chains drawn from one sample of a study of cytomegalovirus exposure and HLA in healthy donors. Sequencing used immunoSEQ multiplex PCR; TCRdb keeps in-frame clones, though not all of them. The sample consists of under 200,000 clones, roughly 77% of them appearing once. The specimen was PBMCs. Every receptor here comes from a woman in her forties in good health and CMV-seropositive. The CDR3 runs from the conserved cysteine through the conserved F or W. D genes are given only for firm matches. Clone size appears in some rows only: once, few, many, or a class for an expanded clone.

>TRBJ1-5|TRBD1|.|TRBV10-3
CAIRDREWEPQHF
TGTGCCATCCGGGACAGGGAATGGGAGCCCCAGCATTTT
>TRBJ2-2|.|.|TRBV10-2
CASSGQLLNTGELFF
TGCGCCAGCAGCGGACAGCTACTGAACACCGGGGAGCTGTTTTTT
>TRBJ2-1|.|.|TRBV5-1
CASSLALLPSSEGQFF
TGCGCCAGCAGCTTGGCCCTCCTCCCTAGCAGCGAGGGGCAGTTCTTC
>TRBJ2-5|TRBD2|.|TRBV5-4
CASSLSGRYQETQYF
TGTGCCAGCAGCTTGAGCGGGAGGTACCAAGAGACCCAGTACTTC
>TRBJ1-1|TRBD1|.|TRBV7-3
CASSTRTGAEAFF
TGTGCCAGCAGCACCCGGACAGGGGCTGAAGCTTTCTTT
>TRBJ2-7|.|.|TRBV28
CASSIYRDNSYEQYF
TGTGCCAGCAGTATATACCGGGACAACTCCTACGAGCAGTACTTC
>TRBJ2-5|.|.|TRBV28
CASSIPGQETQYF
TGTGCCAGCAGTATCCCAGGGCAAGAGACCCAGTACTTC
>TRBJ2-2|.|.|TRBV5-1
CASSLEGAIAGELFF
TGCGCCAGCAGCTTGGAGGGAGCCATAGCCGGGGAGCTGTTTTTT
>TRBJ1-5|TRBD1|.|TRBV6-5
CASSTDRGGNQPQHF
TGTGCCAGCAGTACGGACAGGGGGGGCAATCAGCCCCAGCATTTT
>TRBJ2-7|.|.|TRBV2
CASSRVAVSSYEQYF
TGTGCCAGCAGCCGCGTGGCGGTGAGCTCCTACGAGCAGTACTTC
>TRBJ1-2|TRBD1|.|TRBV4-3
CASSLNRDRDYGYTF
TGCGCCAGCAGCCTGAACCGGGACAGGGACTATGGCTACACCTTC
>TRBJ2-7|.|.|TRBV7-9
CASSLAKSSTRNEQYF
TGTGCCAGCAGCTTAGCCAAGTCCTCAACTAGAAACGAGCAGTACTTC
>TRBJ2-2|TRBD2|.|TRBV29-1
CSADSGTSGKNTGELFF
TGCAGCGCCGATTCTGGGACTAGCGGGAAGAACACCGGGGAGCTGTTTTTT
>TRBJ2-5|TRBD1|once|TRBV7-2
CASSLVNRGETQYF
TGTGCCAGCAGCTTAGTCAACAGGGGAGAGACCCAGTACTTC
>TRBJ2-6|.|.|TRBV27
CASSPSGANVLTF
TGTGCCAGCAGTCCCTCGGGGGCCAACGTCCTGACTTTC
>TRBJ2-7|TRBD1|.|TRBV28
CASSLLDRDRGWEQYF
TGTGCCAGCAGTCTTCTCGACCGGGACAGGGGTTGGGAGCAGTACTTC
>TRBJ1-2|.|.|TRBV28
CASSLGQKGYTF
TGTGCCAGCAGTTTAGGACAGAAGGGCTACACCTTC
>TRBJ1-5|TRBD1|once|TRBV28
CASRAGQGGQPQHF
TGTGCCAGCAGGGCGGGACAGGGCGGTCAGCCCCAGCATTTT
>TRBJ1-5|TRBD1|.|TRBV10-3
CAISANLGTGGDQPQHF
TGTGCCATCAGTGCCAACCTTGGGACAGGGGGGGATCAGCCCCAGCATTTT
>TRBJ1-3|TRBD1|.|TRBV7-8
CASSTTGGTIYF
TGTGCCAGCAGCACTACAGGGGGAACCATATATTTT
>TRBJ1-5|TRBD1|.|TRBV7-9
CASSPGQQDQPQHF
TGTGCCAGCAGTCCGGGACAGCAGGATCAGCCCCAGCATTTT
>TRBJ2-7|.|few|TRBV27
CASSLSLVVGLNYEQYF
TGTGCCAGCAGTTTATCACTAGTAGTTGGACTGAACTACGAGCAGTACTTC
>TRBJ1-2|.|.|TRBV30
CAWSGRGAGGYTF
TGTGCCTGGAGTGGACGGGGGGCGGGTGGCTACACCTTC
>TRBJ1-1|TRBD1|.|TRBV5-4
CASSYRTGNTEAFF
TGTGCCAGCAGCTACAGGACAGGGAACACTGAAGCTTTCTTT
>TRBJ1-2|.|.|TRBV30
CAWSDSPSYGYTF
TGTGCCTGGAGTGACAGTCCGAGCTATGGCTACACCTTC
>TRBJ2-1|TRBD2|.|TRBV28
CASSLQREQFF
TGTGCCAGCAGTTTGCAGCGGGAACAGTTCTTC
>TRBJ1-3|.|.|TRBV6-9
CASRPYRAGNTIYF
TGTGCCTCCCGTCCCTACAGGGCAGGAAACACCATATATTTT
>TRBJ1-5|.|few|TRBV2
CASSEGRGVREPQHF
TGTGCCAGCAGTGAAGGACGGGGGGTGAGGGAGCCCCAGCATTTT
>TRBJ2-2|.|.|TRBV29-1
CSVEQGGTGELFF
TGCAGCGTTGAGCAGGGGGGCACCGGGGAGCTGTTTTTT
>TRBJ2-3|TRBD2|.|TRBV6-1
CASSEVGGRPDTQYF
TGTGCCAGCAGTGAAGTCGGCGGGAGACCAGATACGCAGTATTTT
>TRBJ2-7|TRBD2|once|TRBV6-5
CASSYGTSGTYEQYF
TGTGCCAGCAGTTACGGGACTAGCGGGACCTACGAGCAGTACTTC
>TRBJ2-5|.|.|TRBV29-1
CSHGLGAGETQYF
TGCAGCCACGGGTTGGGAGCGGGAGAGACCCAGTACTTC
>TRBJ1-4|.|few|TRBV5-4
CASSLGGATNEKLFF
TGTGCCAGCAGCTTGGGGGGCGCAACTAATGAAAAACTGTTTTTT